This entry lists 29 T cell receptor beta chains sequenced from one sample in a study of T cell responses to AZD1222 COVID-19 vaccine. Clones were read by immunoSEQ multiplex PCR, and TCRdb kept only the in-frame ones, dropping some. The table lists around 130,000 clones, 88% of them singletons. Sequencing was performed on peripheral blood, taken 28 days after the second AZD1222 dose. The source is an adult who received the AZD1222 COVID-19 vaccine.

The genes are TRBV9 and TRBJ1-3; 7 positions agree with TRBD1. This CDR3 is 15 amino acids long. V lost 2 bases to trimming and J lost 0 bases; unmatched junction nucleotides: 2. Germline CDR1 and CDR2: SGDLS and YYNGEE. The CDR3 sequence: CASSVRQGSGNTIYF. The CDR3 DNA is TGTGCCAGCAGCGTCCGACAGGGCTCTGGAAACACCATATATTTT.

CDR3 bases: TGTGCCAGCAGTGGTTTCGGTCTGGGTGAGCAGTACTTC. Encoded protein: CASSGFGLGEQYF. The chain joins TRBV12-3 or TRBV12-4 to TRBJ2-7; D uncertain. The CDR3 sequence is 13 residues long. Trimming stripped 5 bases from V and 7 bases from J, with 15 bases between.

The chain is built from TRBV5-1 and TRBJ1-1; maybe TRBD1 (5 bases). This CDR3 is built from 14 residues. In germline, CDR1 is SGHRS, CDR2 YFSETQ. V lost 3 bases and J lost 3, with 12 bases in between. CDR3 region: CASSSGTADTEAFF. The CDR3 DNA follows: TGCGCCAGCAGCTCAGGGACGGCAGACACTGAAGCTTTCTTT.

This rearrangement joins TRBV12-3 or TRBV12-4 to TRBJ1-1; TRBD1 agrees at 10 bases. The V and J ends lost 5 bases and 10 bases, in that order; junction bases with no gene match: 4. CDR3 size: 12 residues. The CDR3 sequence: CASSRDRGGAFF. CDR3 DNA: TGTGCCAGCAGTCGGGACAGGGGCGGAGCTTTCTTT.

V gene TRBV3-1 (or the pseudogene TRBV3-2) combines with J gene TRBJ2-3; TRBD2 matches 13 bases. Losses at the gene ends were 0 bases for V and 5 bases for J; bases not matched to a gene: 5. This CDR3 is built from 17 residues. The germline V gene encodes CDR1 LGHDT and CDR2 YNNKEL (reference sequence). The CDR3 bases are TGTGCCAGCAGCCAAGATCGGACTAGCGGGAGACGAGATACGCAGTATTTT. It yields the protein CASSQDRTSGRRDTQYF.

This chain uses TRBV6-5 with TRBJ2-1; TRBD2 is a possible D gene (6 bases). With 5 bases removed from V and 8 bases from J, the gap between germline ends came to 16 bases. The CDR3 consists of 14 residues. From germline, CDR1 is MNHEY and CDR2 SVGAGI. For the CDR3, the DNA is TGTGCCAGCAGTCCCCGACTAGTATCGGATGAGCAGTTCTTC. This encodes CASSPRLVSDEQFF.

The J gene is TRBJ1-1, the V gene TRBV2; D gene ambiguous. CDR3 length equals 13 residues. V shed 3 bases and J shed 5 bases, with 10 bases lying between them. Germline V gene sequence: CDR1 SNHLY, CDR2 FYNNEI. This chain's CDR3 is CASSERSRTEAFF. In DNA form, the CDR3 reads TGTGCCAGCAGTGAGAGGTCGCGGACTGAAGCTTTCTTT.

The chain is built from TRBV28 and TRBJ1-2; 7 bases match TRBD1. Germline CDR1 and CDR2: MDHEN and SYDVKM. Unmatched junction bases numbered 10, after V lost 5 bases and J lost 7 bases. This CDR3 has 14 residues. The chain's CDR3 is CASSPGQVLGGYTF. The DNA of the CDR3 is TGTGCCAGCAGTCCCGGACAGGTTCTTGGTGGCTACACCTTC.

J is TRBJ1-1 and V is TRBV21-1. TRBV21-1 is shown as a pseudogene. The CDR3 runs to 11 residues. The CDR3 loop reads CASSRGTEAFF. The DNA of the CDR3 is TGTGCCAGCAGCCGGGGGACTGAAGCTTTCTTT.

The gene calls are TRBV27 and TRBJ1-6, with D perhaps matching TRBD1 (5 bases). The CDR3 consists of 14 residues. Germline CDR1 MNHEY, CDR2 SMNVEV (reference sequence). Trimming left V 6 bases short and J 7 bases short, with 13 bases between. For the CDR3, the DNA is TGTGCCAGCAGCCCCTGGGGGGTCAATTCACCCCTCCACTTT. It encodes CASSPWGVNSPLHF.

J is TRBJ1-1 and V is TRBV7-3; D possibly corresponds to TRBD1 (5 bases). V was trimmed by 3 bases and J by 3 bases, leaving 14 bases between them. CDR1 is SGHTA, CDR2 FQGTGA, per germline. The CDR3 runs 15 residues. The DNA for the CDR3 is TGTGCCAGCAGCTTCGCTGGGGGATCGGACACTGAAGCTTTCTTT. It codes for CASSFAGGSDTEAFF.

The V gene is TRBV9, the J gene TRBJ1-1; D is unresolved. The CDR3 length is 15 residues. Per the germline V gene, CDR1 is SGDLS and CDR2 is YYNGEE. Between the trimmed V and J ends, which lost 0 bases and 0 bases, there was a span of 9 bases. CDR3: CASSVAPVVNTEAFF. CDR3 nucleotide sequence: TGTGCCAGCAGCGTAGCTCCCGTCGTGAACACTGAAGCTTTCTTT.

This clone was recorded only once. The J gene is TRBJ2-1, the V gene TRBV6-5; D unclear. Germline CDR1 and CDR2: MNHEY and SVGAGI. The CDR3 covers 11 residues. V was trimmed by 9 bases and J by 3 bases, leaving 6 bases between them. CDR3 in amino acids: CASEDYNEQFF. The CDR3 bases are TGTGCCAGTGAGGACTACAATGAGCAGTTCTTC.

This sequence joins TRBV19 and TRBJ1-1; TRBD1 matches 8 bases. Trimming removed 3 bases from V and 4 bases from J; junction bases left unmatched: 10. The CDR3 totals 16 residues. Germline V lookup: CDR1 LNHDA, CDR2 SQIVND (reference sequence). The CDR3 DNA follows: TGTGCCAGTAGTATCTCCACAGGGGGTGGGGGCACTGAAGCTTTCTTT. It specifies CASSISTGGGGTEAFF.

CDR3 loop: CSVVEGRSYEQYF. The CDR3 region has the DNA TGCAGCGTTGTGGAGGGTCGCTCCTACGAGCAGTACTTC. The chain uses TRBV29-1 and TRBJ2-7; the D gene is possibly TRBD2 (6 bases). Germline lookup yields CDR1 SQVTM and CDR2 ANQGSEA. The CDR3 contains 13 residues. V lost 4 bases and J lost 0, with 10 bases in between.

The chain carries TRBV7-2 and TRBJ2-5; D gene uncertain. The CDR3 spans 11 residues. Germline V gives CDR1 SGHTA, CDR2 FQGNSA. V lost 5 bases and J lost 1, with 2 bases in between. The CDR3 DNA reads as TGTGCCAGCAGCATCCAAGAGACCCAGTACTTC. Translated: CASSIQETQYF. Full variable domain (rest looked up from reference TRBV7-2 and TRBJ2-5): GAGVSQSPSNKVTEKGKDVELRCDPISGHTALYWYRQSLGQGLEFLIYFQGNSAPDKSGLPSDRFSAERTGGSVSTLTIQRTQQEDSAVYLCASSIQETQYFGPGTRLLVL.

This sequence joins TRBV6-5 and TRBJ1-1; D may be TRBD1 (5 bases). Germline V gives CDR1 MNHEY, CDR2 SVGAGI. This CDR3 region has 14 residues. CDR3 DNA: TGTGCTCATGGGCGGGGGAGACAGAACACTGAAGCTTTCTTT. Translating gives CAHGRGRQNTEAFF.

The V gene is TRBV11-3, the J gene TRBJ2-7, with D perhaps matching TRBD1 or TRBD2 (5 bases each). Germline-derived CDR1 and CDR2 are SGHNT and YENEEA. V gave up 7 bases and J gave up 2 bases, with 15 bases separating them. The CDR3 runs 14 residues. Written as DNA, the CDR3 is TGTGCCAGCAAAATCGACATGGGGGCCTACGAGCAGTACTTC. This codes for CASKIDMGAYEQYF. Full variable domain (rest looked up from reference TRBV11-3 and TRBJ2-7): EAGVVQSPRYKIIEKKQPVAFWCNPISGHNTLYWYLQNLGQGPELLIRYENEEAVDDSQLPKDRFSAERLKGVDSTLKIQPAELGDSAVYLCASKIDMGAYEQYFGPGTRLTVT.

DNA of the CDR3: TGTGCCAGCAGTGATTCTACAGGGGGCGATTCACCCCTCCACTTT. It codes for CASSDSTGGDSPLHF. The chain joins TRBV2 to TRBJ1-6; 9 bases are a match to TRBD1. The CDR3 spans 15 residues. CDR1 is SNHLY, CDR2 FYNNEI, per germline. The ends lost 3 bases at V and 8 bases at J; junction bases unmatched: 5.

CDR3 sequence reads: CATLSLGAGNYGYTF. CDR3 in DNA: TGTGCCACTCTCTCGTTGGGCGCGGGGAACTATGGCTACACCTTC. The chain is built from TRBV19 and TRBJ1-2; D unclear. The CDR3 covers 15 residues. The V end was cut by 10 bases, the J end by 2 bases, with 20 bases between. Per germline, CDR1 LNHDA and CDR2 SQIVND (reference sequence).

The chain couples TRBV19 to TRBJ1-1; no clear D gene. Germline values: CDR1 LNHDA, CDR2 SQIVND (reference sequence). Trimming pared 7 bases from V and 3 bases from J, leaving 9 bases between. The CDR3 loop spans 12 amino acids. The CDR3 DNA sequence: TGTGCCAGTAACCTTAGGGACACTGAAGCTTTCTTT. Translating gives CASNLRDTEAFF.

The V gene is TRBV5-1, the J gene TRBJ1-2; D may be TRBD1 (5 bases). V dropped 0 bases and J dropped 4 bases, with 10 bases sitting between them. The CDR3 totals 14 residues. From germline, CDR1 is SGHRS and CDR2 YFSETQ. CDR3 coding DNA: TGCGCCAGCAGCTTGGATGCGACAGCCTATGGCTACACCTTC. Its protein product is CASSLDATAYGYTF.

The V call is TRBV6-1, the J call TRBJ1-2; D remains ambiguous. Germline CDR1 MNHNS, CDR2 SASEGT. The V end lost 1 base, the J end lost 7 bases, and 13 bases lay between the germline ends. The CDR3 has 14 residues. CDR3 sequence (DNA): TGTGCCAGCAGTGAAGGGTACGGACCCGTTGGCTACACCTTC. Its translation is CASSEGYGPVGYTF.

This clone occurred once. The chain employs TRBV6-4 and TRBJ2-3; 14 bases align to TRBD2. The CDR3 totals 18 residues. Germline CDR1 reads MRHNA; CDR2 reads SNTAGT. Losses at the gene ends were 5 bases for V and 0 bases for J; bases not matched to a gene: 7. CDR3 loop: CASSPRLAGGPSTDTQYF. The CDR3 DNA sequence: TGTGCCAGCAGTCCCCGACTAGCGGGAGGGCCTAGCACAGATACGCAGTATTTT.

This chain links TRBV19 with TRBJ1-1, with D possibly matching TRBD1 (6 bases). The CDR3 runs to 16 residues. Looked up from germline, CDR1 is LNHDA and CDR2 is SQIVND (reference sequence). The germline V and J ends were trimmed by 7 bases and 2 bases, with 20 bases remaining between them. CDR3 sequence reads: CASIIRGLPLNTEAFF. The DNA for the CDR3 is TGTGCCAGTATCATCAGGGGCCTCCCCCTAAACACTGAAGCTTTCTTT. Based on the CDR3 plus reference TRBV19 and TRBJ1-1, the full variable domain is DGGITQSPKYLFRKEGQNVTLSCEQNLNHDAMYWYRQDPGQGLRLIYYSQIVNDFQKGDIAEGYSVSREKKESFPLTVTSAQKNPTAFYLCASIIRGLPLNTEAFFGQGTRLTVV.

This clone was seen a few times. This chain connects TRBV5-1 to TRBJ1-1, with D maybe TRBD1 (6 bases). The germline V gene has CDR1 SGHRS and CDR2 YFSETQ. V dropped 4 bases and J dropped 1 base, with 8 bases sitting between them. CDR3 length: 13 residues. CDR3 protein: CASSKGGNTEAFF. CDR3 bases: TGCGCCAGCAGCAAGGGGGGGAACACTGAAGCTTTCTTT.

This sequence joins TRBV6-5 and TRBJ1-2, with 11 bases fitting TRBD1. The V gene's germline CDR1 is MNHEY and CDR2 SVGAGI. The CDR3 loop spans 14 amino acids. V dropped 7 bases and J dropped 8; count of bases not matched to a gene: 9. The CDR3 bases are TGTGCCAGCACCCTAGCGGGACAGGGGGGCGGCTACACCTTC. This codes for CASTLAGQGGGYTF.

This chain links TRBV19 with TRBJ1-5; 8 nucleotides match TRBD1. The CDR3 is 15 amino acids. With 1 base clipped from V and 7 bases from J, the junction kept 6 bases outside the gene matches. Germline CDR1 reads LNHDA; CDR2 reads SQIVND (reference sequence). CDR3 protein: CASSIVGQGVQPQHF. In DNA form, the CDR3 reads TGTGCCAGTAGTATAGTTGGACAGGGTGTACAGCCCCAGCATTTT.

The chain has TRBV28 and TRBJ1-5; a possible D gene is TRBD1 (5 bases). V dropped 4 bases and J dropped 1 base, with 8 bases sitting between them. The CDR3 has 14 residues. Per the germline V gene, CDR1 is MDHEN and CDR2 is SYDVKM. CDR3 nucleotide sequence: TGTGCCAGCAGTTGGGGGGAGAGCAATCAGCCCCAGCATTTT. Encoded protein: CASSWGESNQPQHF.